Ten or more counts support the clone carrying this T cell receptor (beta chain). Germline-derived CDR1 and CDR2 are SGHDN and FVKESK. Trimming cost V 2 bases and J 7 bases, with 14 bases left between them. This CDR3 comprises 14 residues. The entry originates in a study of liver allograft versus peripheral blood T cells. Study-wide background: The study compared liver allograft T cell receptor repertoires against peripheral blood repertoires of liver transplant recipients.

TCRdb re-called the reads with MiXCR, one entry per CDR3 protein. This sample has over 7,000 distinct CDR3 sequences, with 15% to 20% found just once. The clonotype was recovered from a human patient who had a liver transplant. A subset of T cells may come from the graft donor. The chain links TRBV14 to TRBJ1-2, with D possibly being TRBD1 (5 bases). The CDR3 DNA follows: TGTGCCAGCAGCCAAAGGATGGGGCTGGGTGGCTACACCTTC. This encodes CASSQRMGLGGYTF.